Listed below are T cell receptor beta chains from one sample, sequenced in a study of PD-L1 blockade in urothelial cancer. Only in-frame clones appear in the TCRdb table, and some are missing; sequencing was by immunoSEQ multiplex PCR. Of 58,000 or so clones in the sample, 70% to 90% are singletons; the top ten hold 2.9%. Sequencing was performed on PBMCs, taken around atezolizumab (anti-PD-L1) treatment. These TCRs come from a man between 50 and 59 years old with urothelial cancer. The CDR3 runs from the conserved cysteine through the conserved F or W. The D gene is left open where the match is weak.

d_gene: NA; v_gene: TRBV6-6; j_gene: TRBJ2-7; CDR3aa: CASQPDRRGGEQYF; CDR3nt: TGTGCCTCACAACCCGATAGGAGGGGGGGCGAGCAGTACTTC
d_gene: TRBD1; v_gene: TRBV5-4; j_gene: TRBJ2-5; CDR3aa: CASSITGTANQETQYF; CDR3nt: TGTGCCAGCAGCATTACCGGGACAGCCAACCAAGAGACCCAGTACTTC
d_gene: NA; v_gene: TRBV4-1; j_gene: TRBJ2-7; CDR3aa: CASSQENGGAYEQYF; CDR3nt: TGCGCCAGCAGCCAAGAGAATGGTGGAGCCTACGAGCAGTACTTC
d_gene: NA; v_gene: TRBV6-5; j_gene: TRBJ1-5; CDR3aa: CASARGGSNQPQHF; CDR3nt: TGTGCCAGCGCTAGGGGGGGAAGCAATCAGCCCCAGCATTTT
d_gene: NA; v_gene: TRBV7-3; j_gene: TRBJ1-3; CDR3aa: CASSSTGGSGNTIYF; CDR3nt: TGTGCCAGCAGCTCCACGGGGGGTAGTGGAAACACCATATATTTT
d_gene: NA; v_gene: TRBV7-3; j_gene: TRBJ2-5; CDR3aa: CASSPQAEETQYF; CDR3nt: TGTGCCAGCAGCCCACAGGCTGAAGAGACCCAGTACTTC
d_gene: TRBD2; v_gene: TRBV5-1; j_gene: TRBJ2-1; CDR3aa: CASSLPGLAGQGNEQFF; CDR3nt: TGCGCCAGCAGCTTGCCCGGACTAGCGGGACAGGGAAATGAGCAGTTCTTC
d_gene: TRBD2; v_gene: TRBV5-6; j_gene: TRBJ2-7; CDR3aa: CASSPGLAVVYEQYF; CDR3nt: TGTGCCAGCAGCCCGGGACTAGCGGTCGTCTACGAGCAGTACTTC
d_gene: TRBD2; v_gene: TRBV6-5; j_gene: TRBJ2-5; CDR3aa: CASSYSWTSMKTQYF; CDR3nt: TGTGCCAGCAGTTACTCCTGGACTAGCATGAAGACCCAGTACTTC
d_gene: NA; v_gene: TRBV28; j_gene: TRBJ2-1; CDR3aa: CASSLTGLNNEQFF; CDR3nt: TGTGCCAGCAGTCTGACCGGACTTAACAATGAGCAGTTCTTC
d_gene: TRBD1; v_gene: TRBV5-4; j_gene: TRBJ1-6; CDR3aa: CASKLDRVSDSPLHF; CDR3nt: TGTGCCAGCAAGCTAGACAGGGTTTCGGATTCACCCCTCCACTTT
d_gene: TRBD1; v_gene: TRBV5-5; j_gene: TRBJ2-5; CDR3aa: CASSPRTGGQETQYF; CDR3nt: TGTGCCAGCAGCCCCCGGACAGGGGGTCAAGAGACCCAGTACTTC
d_gene: NA; v_gene: TRBV7-2; j_gene: TRBJ2-4; CDR3aa: CASSFQGIGAKNIQYF; CDR3nt: TGTGCCAGCAGCTTTCAGGGGATAGGAGCCAAAAACATTCAGTACTTC
d_gene: NA; v_gene: TRBV30; j_gene: TRBJ2-2; CDR3aa: CAWNLNTGELFF; CDR3nt: TGTGCCTGGAATCTTAACACCGGGGAGCTGTTTTTT
d_gene: NA; v_gene: TRBV12-5; j_gene: TRBJ1-2; CDR3aa: CASGLAGTYGYTF; CDR3nt: TGTGCTAGTGGTTTGGCCGGGACATATGGCTACACCTTC
d_gene: TRBD2; v_gene: TRBV7-2; j_gene: TRBJ2-7; CDR3aa: CASSLEAGGWREQYF; CDR3nt: TGTGCCAGCAGCTTAGAGGCGGGAGGGTGGCGCGAGCAGTACTTC